These 29 T cell receptor beta chains share one sample of origin, sequenced in a study of T cells in Graves' hyperthyroidism and ophthalmopathy. Researchers amplified the TCR beta CDR3 regions from RNA transcripts. The TCR CDR3 first-round RT-PCR relied on the HTBI primer set. TCRdb ran MiXCR on the multiplex PCR reads and lists one entry per CDR3 protein. The sample contains 530,000 or so distinct CDR3 sequences, around a quarter of which appear only once. The material sequenced was blood. All receptors derive from a woman in her 30s with Graves' ophthalmopathy.

The CDR3 sequence: CATSRVGTGVRNIQYF. In nucleotides, the CDR3 is TGTGCCACCAGCAGAGTAGGGACAGGGGTCCGCAACATTCAGTACTTC. This rearrangement joins TRBV15 to TRBJ2-4; 10 nucleotides align to TRBD1. Germline V gene data show CDR1 as LNHNV and CDR2 as YYDKDF (reference sequence). The CDR3 contains 16 residues. V gave up 1 base and J gave up 7 bases; unmatched junction bases: 7. Using reference TRBV15 and TRBJ2-4 for the parts outside the CDR3, the full variable domain is DAMVIQNPRYQVTQFGKPVTLSCSQTLNHNVMYWYQQKSSQAPKLLFHYYDKDFNNEADTPDNFQSRRPNTSFCFLDIRSPGLGDTAMYLCATSRVGTGVRNIQYFGAGTRLSVL.

This clonotype was counted many times. One end of the junction fails to match germline, which may point to a read error. The CDR3 bases are TGTGCCAGCAGCTTAGCGCGACAGCTAGCCAAAAACATTAAGTACTTC. This translates into CASSLARQLAKNIKYF. V and J are TRBV7-8 and TRBJ2-4, with D tentatively TRBD1 or TRBD2 (5 bases each). The germline gives CDR1 SGHVS, CDR2 FQNEAQ. The CDR3 covers 16 residues.

There are many counts of this clonotype. The chain is built from TRBV4-1 and TRBJ2-7, with D perhaps TRBD1 (6 bases). Trimming left V 0 bases short and J 5 bases short, with 14 bases between. The CDR3 is 15 amino acids. CDR1 and CDR2 from the germline V gene are MGHRA and YSYEKL. This chain's CDR3 is CASSQEYRVGNEQYF. CDR3 in DNA: TGCGCCAGCAGCCAAGAGTACAGGGTGGGCAACGAGCAGTACTTC.

This clonotype occurred many times. The chain carries TRBV19 and TRBJ2-7; no firm D call. Per germline, CDR1 LNHDA and CDR2 SQIVND (reference sequence). V shed 2 bases and J shed 3 bases, with 8 bases lying between them. There are 13 residues in the CDR3. The CDR3 DNA reads TGTGCCAGTAGTATATCTCGGGTCTACGAGCAGTACTTC. It codes for CASSISRVYEQYF.

This clonotype occurred many times. The genes are TRBV5-1 and TRBJ2-7, with no clear D. The CDR3 covers 13 residues. Trimming took off 0 bases at V and 3 bases at J, with 7 bases between the two ends. Germline lookup yields CDR1 SGHRS and CDR2 YFSETQ. CDR3 protein: CASSLENGYEQYF. CDR3 sequence (DNA): TGCGCCAGCAGCTTGGAAAATGGCTACGAGCAGTACTTC.

This clonotype was seen at least ten times. The chain links TRBV6-1 to TRBJ2-3; possible D gene TRBD2, 7 bases. Deletions cut 5 bases from V and 8 bases from J, with 14 bases between. The CDR3 is made up of 13 amino acids. Germline-derived CDR1 and CDR2 are MNHNS and SASEGT. CDR3 sequence (DNA): TGTGCCAGCAGTACCCAAGGGGGGGGTACGCAGTATTTT. Translating it yields CASSTQGGGTQYF.

This clonotype has at least ten counts. This clone may be a read error of a much larger clone one base away. This chain joins TRBV15 and TRBJ2-7, with TRBD1 as a possible D gene (5 bases). The CDR3 consists of 15 residues. Germline values: CDR1 LNHNV, CDR2 YYDKDF (reference sequence). V lost 0 bases to trimming and J lost 8 bases, with 17 bases between them. The CDR3 DNA is TGTGCCACCAGCAGAGACACCAGGACAAAGGGCAAGCAGTACTTC. Protein product: CATSRDTRTKGKQYF. Filled out from reference TRBV15 and TRBJ2-7, the complete variable domain reads DAMVIQNPRYQVTQFGKPVTLSCSQTLNHNVMYWYQQKSSQAPKLLFHYYDKDFNNEADTPDNFQSRRPNTSFCFLDIRSPGLGDTAMYLCATSRDTRTKGKQYFGPGTRLTVT.

A word on this clonotype: A much larger clone lies one base from this, so it may be a read error. The V call is TRBV11-2, the J call TRBJ2-5; TRBD1 aligns across 9 bases. With V trimmed by 5 bases and J by 13 bases, 17 bases remained unmatched. This CDR3 has 15 residues. Germline V lookup: CDR1 SGHAT, CDR2 FQNNGV. The CDR3 DNA reads as TGTGCCAGCAGCCGACCGACAGGGGGGCAAGAGGCCCGGTACTTC. This encodes CASSRPTGGQEARYF.

The V gene is TRBV5-1, the J gene TRBJ2-2, with 10 bases matching TRBD1. This CDR3 has 15 residues. The germline V gene has CDR1 SGHRS and CDR2 YFSETQ. V shed 1 base and J 5 bases; nucleotides not matched to a gene: 2. The DNA for the CDR3 is TGCGCCAGCAGCTTGTGGACAGGGGGAACCGGGGAGCTGTTTTTT. Translating it yields CASSLWTGGTGELFF.

This clonotype was observed at least ten times. The CDR3, as DNA: TGTGCCAGCAGCGGAGAGGGTTCCACTGAAGCTTTCTTT. This encodes CASSGEGSTEAFF. The V gene is TRBV7-9, the J gene TRBJ1-1; D gene unclear. V lost 5 bases, J lost 4 bases, and 11 bases lay in between. The germline V gene has CDR1 SEHNR and CDR2 FQNEAQ (reference sequence). The CDR3 runs to 13 residues.

This clonotype was counted a single time. The J gene is TRBJ1-5, the V gene TRBV19; D might be TRBD1 (5 bases). Germline CDR1 and CDR2: LNHDA and SQIVND (reference sequence). V lost 7 bases and J 1 base, leaving 20 bases between the germline ends. The CDR3 is 17 amino acids. The CDR3 spells CASNKITPAGSNQPQHF. The CDR3 bases are TGTGCCAGTAACAAGATCACCCCGGCAGGGAGCAATCAGCCCCAGCATTTT.

Of note for this clonotype: The junction does not match germline at one end; this may be a read error. This chain links TRBV12-3 or TRBV12-4 with TRBJ2-5; 9 bases are shared with TRBD1. This CDR3 has 14 amino acids. Here the CDR3 DNA reads TGTGCCAGCAGTTCCCGGACAGGGGAAGAGGCCCAGTACTTC. It is translated as CASSSRTGEEAQYF.

The chain uses TRBV12-3 or TRBV12-4 and TRBJ1-2; tentative D call: TRBD1 (5 bases). V was shortened by 6 bases and J by 0 bases, with 17 bases between the two germline ends. The CDR3 extends over 16 amino acids. The CDR3 reads CASSQDAGMANYGYTF. Written as DNA, the CDR3 is TGTGCCAGCAGCCAAGACGCAGGGATGGCTAACTATGGCTACACCTTC.

This clonotype was recorded many times. The chain joins TRBV2 to TRBJ2-7; 11 bases agree with TRBD1. The length of the CDR3 is 15 residues. V shed 7 bases and J 7 bases; nucleotides not matched to a gene: 12. Germline CDR1 reads SNHLY; CDR2 reads FYNNEI. The CDR3 DNA reads TGTGCCAGCACCCTAACTGGACAGGGGGCTGGGGAGCAGTACTTC. It translates to CASTLTGQGAGEQYF.

This clonotype was found many times. The J gene is TRBJ1-5, the V gene TRBV12-3 or TRBV12-4; 7 bases are shared with TRBD1. The CDR3 runs to 15 residues. With 6 bases clipped from V and 6 bases from J, the junction kept 11 bases outside the gene matches. CDR3 protein: CASSERDRLTQPQHF. The CDR3 DNA reads as TGTGCCAGCAGCGAACGGGACAGACTAACTCAGCCCCAGCATTTT.

This clonotype showed up just a few times. The V gene is TRBV4-1, the J gene TRBJ1-6; maybe TRBD1 (6 bases). The V gene lost 0 bases and the J gene lost 5 bases, with 11 bases spanning the gap. The germline gives CDR1 MGHRA, CDR2 YSYEKL. There are 16 residues in the CDR3. The CDR3 nucleotides are TGCGCCAGCAGCCAAGAAGCCAGGGGTAATAATTCACCCCTCCACTTT. This encodes CASSQEARGNNSPLHF.

The chain links TRBV20-1 to TRBJ2-2; D assignment may be TRBD1 or TRBD2 (6 bases each). CDR3 length equals 15 residues. Germline V CDR1 and CDR2: DFQATT, SNEGSKA (reference sequence). Trimming removed 1 base at V and 0 bases at J, with 9 bases between. Written as DNA, the CDR3 is TGCAGTGCTAGAGGGAGGGGGTCGAACACCGGGGAGCTGTTTTTT. This encodes CSARGRGSNTGELFF.

This clonotype was recorded many times. The rearrangement joins TRBV6-5 to TRBJ2-5; D gene unclear. Trimming removed 2 bases at V and 2 bases at J, with 9 bases between. The CDR3 is 14 residues long. In germline, CDR1 is MNHEY, CDR2 SVGAGI. The chain's CDR3 is CASSYGSSQETQYF. CDR3 nucleotide sequence: TGTGCCAGCAGTTACGGTAGCAGTCAAGAGACCCAGTACTTC.

The CDR3 nucleotides read TGCGCCAGCAGGTCGAACAGGGGCCAAGAGACCCAGTACTTC. Translating it yields CASRSNRGQETQYF. This chain links TRBV5-1 with TRBJ2-5, with 7 bases lining up with TRBD1. This CDR3 comprises 14 residues. Looked up from germline, CDR1 is SGHRS and CDR2 is YFSETQ. With 5 bases clipped from V and 1 base from J, the junction kept 5 bases outside the gene matches.

This clonotype was found many times. The chain carries TRBV5-1 and TRBJ1-1, with unresolved D. The CDR3 sequence is 14 residues long. Germline V gene data show CDR1 as SGHRS and CDR2 as YFSETQ. V dropped 1 base and J dropped 2 bases, with 9 bases sitting between them. The CDR3 DNA is TGCGCCAGCAGCTTGTTCGGGTCAAACACTGAAGCTTTCTTT. The encoded protein is CASSLFGSNTEAFF.

This rearrangement joins TRBV4-2 to TRBJ2-2; tentatively, D is TRBD1 (5 bases). The CDR3 is 17 residues long. V shed 2 bases and J shed 3 bases, with 16 bases lying between them. Per the germline V gene, CDR1 is LGHNA and CDR2 is YNFKEQ. CDR3 region: CASSQPLGVGYTGELFF. The CDR3, as DNA: TGTGCCAGCAGCCAACCATTAGGGGTGGGGTACACCGGGGAGCTGTTTTTT.

This chain connects TRBV20-1 to TRBJ1-1; D remains ambiguous. This CDR3 contains 11 residues. The V and J ends lost 2 bases and 10 bases respectively, with 11 bases between them. CDR1 is DFQATT and CDR2 is SNEGSKA in the germline V gene (reference sequence). In nucleotides, the CDR3 is TGCAGTGCTAGAAACCCTCGGGGAGCTTTCTTT. This gives the protein CSARNPRGAFF.

The V gene is TRBV28, the J gene TRBJ2-5; maybe TRBD2 (7 bases). Looked up from germline, CDR1 is MDHEN and CDR2 is SYDVKM. Trimming cost V 6 bases and J 5 bases, with 19 bases left between them. The CDR3 consists of 15 residues. This CDR3 is CASRRGALGDETQYF. As DNA, the CDR3 is TGTGCCAGCAGACGGGGGGCGCTCGGGGACGAGACCCAGTACTTC. Full variable domain (missing parts from reference TRBV28 and TRBJ2-5): DVKVTQSSRYLVKRTGEKVFLECVQDMDHENMFWYRQDPGLGLRLIYFSYDVKMKEKGDIPEGYSVSREKKERFSLILESASTNQTSMYLCASRRGALGDETQYFGPGTRLLVL.

This rearrangement joins TRBV12-3 or TRBV12-4 to TRBJ1-3; no firm D call. Trimming took 7 bases from V and 0 from J, leaving 13 bases between them. CDR3 length: 15 amino acids. This CDR3 reads CASNLTESSGNTIYF. The CDR3, as DNA: TGTGCCAGCAATCTAACGGAAAGCTCTGGAAACACCATATATTTT.

This clonotype was seen at least ten times. V usage is TRBV7-3 and J usage is TRBJ2-2, with unresolved D. In germline, CDR1 is SGHTA, CDR2 FQGTGA. The CDR3 sequence is 15 residues long. V lost 4 bases to trimming and J lost 6 bases, with 15 bases between them. CDR3 in amino acids: CASSSDGAWAGELFF. The CDR3, as DNA: TGTGCCAGCAGCTCCGACGGTGCTTGGGCCGGGGAGCTGTTTTTT.

This chain connects TRBV2 to TRBJ1-5; TRBD1 matches at 7 bases. The germline V gene has CDR1 SNHLY and CDR2 FYNNEI. The CDR3 is 15 residues long. With 5 bases clipped from V and 0 bases from J, the junction kept 4 bases outside the gene matches. Here the CDR3 DNA reads TGTGCCAGCAGTTTCGACAGGGATAGCAATCAGCCCCAGCATTTT. It encodes CASSFDRDSNQPQHF.

The CDR3 here is CASREGRRNQPQHF. The CDR3 DNA follows: TGCGCCAGCCGGGAAGGCAGGAGGAATCAGCCCCAGCATTTT. The chain is built from TRBV10-1 and TRBJ1-5; no firm D call. This CDR3 spans 14 amino acids. Trimming took off 8 bases at V and 4 bases at J, with 15 bases between the two ends. The germline CDR1 and CDR2 sequences are WNHNN and SYGVQD (reference sequence).

This clonotype has only a few counts. The rearrangement links TRBV3-1 to TRBJ1-1; D is undetermined. The V gene lost 2 bases and the J gene lost 4 bases, with 11 bases spanning the gap. Germline V gene sequence: CDR1 LGHDT, CDR2 YNNKEL (reference sequence). The CDR3 has 14 residues. CDR3 sequence: CASSQPPEVTEAFF. CDR3 DNA: TGTGCCAGCAGCCAACCCCCAGAGGTCACTGAAGCTTTCTTT.

Many counts were recorded for this clonotype. The chain joins TRBV25-1 to TRBJ2-7; 8 bases are shared with TRBD1. The CDR3 covers 13 residues. The V segment lost 5 bases and the J segment 5 bases; nucleotides outside the gene matches: 5. Germline values: CDR1 MGHDK, CDR2 SYGVNS. The CDR3 DNA sequence: TGTGCCAGCAGTCCGTGGACAGGGAACGAGCAGTACTTC. Translating it yields CASSPWTGNEQYF.